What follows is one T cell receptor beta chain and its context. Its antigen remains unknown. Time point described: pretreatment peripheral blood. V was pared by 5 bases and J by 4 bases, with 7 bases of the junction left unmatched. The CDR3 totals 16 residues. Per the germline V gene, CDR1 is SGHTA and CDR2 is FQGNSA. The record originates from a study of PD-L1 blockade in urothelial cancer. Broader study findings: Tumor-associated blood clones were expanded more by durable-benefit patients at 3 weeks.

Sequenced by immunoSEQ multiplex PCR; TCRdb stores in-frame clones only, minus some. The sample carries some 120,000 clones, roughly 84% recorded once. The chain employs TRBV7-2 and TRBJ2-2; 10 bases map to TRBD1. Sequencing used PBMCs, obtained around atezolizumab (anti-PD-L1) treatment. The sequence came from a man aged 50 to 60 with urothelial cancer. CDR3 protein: CASSLGTGVGTGELFF. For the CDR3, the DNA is TGTGCCAGCAGCCTGGGGACAGGGGTTGGCACCGGGGAGCTGTTTTTT.